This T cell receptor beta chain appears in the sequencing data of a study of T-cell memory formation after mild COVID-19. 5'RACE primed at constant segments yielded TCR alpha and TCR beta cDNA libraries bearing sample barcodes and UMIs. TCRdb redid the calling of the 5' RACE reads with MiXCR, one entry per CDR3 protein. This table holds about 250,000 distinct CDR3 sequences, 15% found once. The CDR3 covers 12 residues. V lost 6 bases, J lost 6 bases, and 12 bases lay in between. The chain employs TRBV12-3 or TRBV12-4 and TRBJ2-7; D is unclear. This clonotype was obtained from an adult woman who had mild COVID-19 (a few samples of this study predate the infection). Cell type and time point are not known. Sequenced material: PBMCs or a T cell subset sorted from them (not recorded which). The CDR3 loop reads CASRFPSGEQYF. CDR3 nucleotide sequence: TGTGCCAGCAGGTTCCCTAGTGGCGAGCAGTACTTC.